The clone carrying this T cell receptor (beta chain) was counted a few times. The antigen is undetermined. This entry belongs to a study of response to subunit inactivated influenza vaccine. Overall study findings and caveats: Authors suggested few new T cells are recruited by each seasonal influenza vaccination.

The CDR3 is made up of 14 amino acids. The germline V and J ends were trimmed by 0 bases and 2 bases, with 3 bases remaining between them. Germline V gives CDR1 SGHRS, CDR2 YFSETQ. TCRdb passed the RT-PCR reads through MiXCR, listing each CDR3 protein once. The sample lists a few hundred thousand distinct CDR3 sequences; about a tenth were seen once. This sequence joins TRBV5-1 and TRBJ2-6; D is ambiguous. The sequenced sample was PBMCs from blood, obtained roughly 45 days after vaccination. The sequence derives from a man aged 45-65 years who received an inactivated influenza vaccine. CDR3 in amino acids: CASSLVAGANVLTF. The CDR3 DNA reads TGCGCCAGCAGCTTGGTGGCTGGGGCCAACGTCCTGACTTTC.